This entry features one T cell receptor (beta chain) sequence. As yet, its antigen is unknown. Lactation, pregnancy, uncontrolled infections and other autoimmune diseases were all grounds for excluding patients. It was on clinical symptoms, serum thyroxine, TRAb, thyroid ultrasound and orbital computed tomography that diagnosis relied. The data were taken from a study of Graves' ophthalmopathy and Graves' hyperthyroidism. Study conclusions and caveats: Most expanded thyroid clonotypes above 0.001 frequency also appeared in blood. Discriminating ophthalmopathy from stable hyperthyroidism, a 13-signature model attained a sensitivity of 85% to 90% and a specificity of about 81%.

This CDR3 has 11 amino acids. Germline V gene lookup returns CDR1 MDHEN and CDR2 SYDVKM. Deletions cut 5 bases from V and 19 bases from J, with 15 bases between. The authors amplified TCR beta CDR3 regions from RNA transcripts. First-round RT-PCR with HTBI primers preceded a second-round multiplex PCR. TCRdb passed the multiplex PCR reads through MiXCR, listing each CDR3 protein once. Among over a million distinct CDR3 sequences, approximately 35% were seen once, and the ten largest hold approximately 10%. The rearrangement links TRBV28 to TRBJ1-6; the D is unclear. The sequence was obtained from an adult man with Graves' hyperthyroidism. Input material: peripheral blood or thyroid tissue (not recorded which). The DNA for the CDR3 is TGTGCCAGCAGTCGGGTAGGGATGGAACACTTT. Translated, it gives CASSRVGMEHF.